The 24 T cell receptor beta chains below were found in one sample sequenced in a study of blood T cell repertoires in COVID-19. The assay was immunoSEQ multiplex PCR, and TCRdb's table has in-frame clones only and misses some. The sample lists some 140,000 clones; roughly 81% were seen once. Sequencing was carried out using peripheral blood. Every receptor here comes from a human donor in a cohort sampled during active COVID-19.

The chain couples TRBV5-6 to TRBJ2-3, with TRBD2 as a possible D gene (6 bases). This CDR3 is built from 15 residues. The germline V gene encodes CDR1 SGHDT and CDR2 YYEEEE. With 4 bases removed from V and 2 bases from J, the gap between germline ends came to 14 bases. This CDR3 is CASSPSGLFTDTQYF. Here the CDR3 DNA reads TGTGCCAGCAGCCCCTCGGGACTCTTCACAGATACGCAGTATTTT.

The J gene is TRBJ2-1, the V gene TRBV12-3 or TRBV12-4; 10 positions agree with TRBD2. With 7 bases clipped from V and 14 bases from J, the junction kept 8 bases outside the gene matches. The length of the CDR3 is 12 residues. CDR3 DNA sequence: TGTGCCAGCATCTCGAGCGGGGGGGACAAGTTCTTC. Residues: CASISSGGDKFF.

This sequence joins TRBV9 and TRBJ1-6; the D gene is possibly TRBD1 (6 bases). The CDR3 consists of 14 residues. Germline V CDR1 and CDR2: SGDLS, YYNGEE. With 1 base removed from V and 8 bases from J, the gap between germline ends came to 10 bases. Here the CDR3 reads CASSVSGADSPLHF. The CDR3 coding sequence is TGTGCCAGCAGCGTATCAGGGGCGGATTCACCCCTCCACTTT.

This clone was detected only once. The chain recombines TRBV7-9 with TRBJ2-1; TRBD2 might be the D (5 bases). Germline loops: CDR1 SEHNR, CDR2 FQNEAQ (reference sequence). Trimming removed 5 bases at V and 6 bases at J, with 14 bases between. The CDR3 is 14 residues long. CDR3 in DNA: TGTGCCAGCAGCGGAGGAGGTTCCCGCAATGAGCAGTTCTTC. This encodes CASSGGGSRNEQFF.

This chain links TRBV3-1 (or the pseudogene TRBV3-2) with TRBJ1-1; the D is unclear. Deletions cut 7 bases from V and 6 bases from J, with 18 bases between. CDR3 length equals 14 residues. In germline, CDR1 is LGHDT, CDR2 YNNKEL (reference sequence). The CDR3 nucleotides read TGTGCCAGCACCCGTGGGCAGGCGCTCTCTGAAGCTTTCTTT. This codes for CASTRGQALSEAFF.

The V gene is TRBV10-3, the J gene TRBJ2-1, with a tentative D call TRBD1 (6 bases). The ends were cut back, 6 bases at V and 9 bases at J, with 12 bases in the middle. Germline assignment: CDR1 ENHRY and CDR2 SYGVKD. This CDR3 has 12 amino acids. The CDR3 reads CAIRERTVEQFF. The CDR3 coding sequence is TGTGCCATCAGGGAAAGGACAGTTGAGCAGTTCTTC.

This clone appeared a single time. The chain has TRBV7-6 and TRBJ1-1, with 8 positions matching TRBD1. V gave up 1 base and J gave up 1 base; unmatched junction bases: 8. This CDR3 has 17 residues. Germline assignment: CDR1 SGHVS and CDR2 FNYEAQ. CDR3 residues: CASSLGVVGTGNTEAFF. The CDR3 DNA follows: TGTGCCAGCAGCTTAGGAGTTGTCGGGACAGGGAACACTGAAGCTTTCTTT.

This chain links TRBV24-1 with TRBJ2-7, with 7 bases lining up with TRBD1. Germline assignment: CDR1 KGHDR and CDR2 SFDVKD. There are 11 residues in the CDR3. Losses at the gene ends were 9 bases for V and 7 bases for J; bases not matched to a gene: 5. CDR3 coding DNA: TGTGCCACCCGGACAGGCGGGGAGCAGTACTTC. This sequence encodes CATRTGGEQYF.

The rearrangement joins TRBV3-1 (or the pseudogene TRBV3-2) to TRBJ2-3, with D tentatively TRBD1 (6 bases). V lost 0 bases and J 2 bases, leaving 15 bases between the germline ends. Per germline, CDR1 LGHDT and CDR2 YNNKEL (reference sequence). The CDR3 has 17 amino acids. The CDR3 sequence is CASSQEGLGAYTDTQYF. The CDR3 DNA reads TGTGCCAGCAGCCAAGAGGGGTTGGGGGCCTACACAGATACGCAGTATTTT.

This clone was seen a handful of times. V usage is TRBV30 and J usage is TRBJ1-1, with D uncertain. The V gene's germline CDR1 is GTSNPN and CDR2 SVGIG (reference sequence). V gave up 4 bases and J gave up 4 bases, with 7 bases separating them. The CDR3 sequence is 11 residues long. The CDR3 DNA is TGTGCCTGGAAGACGGGCACTGAAGCTTTCTTT. Its translation: CAWKTGTEAFF.

The chain carries TRBV19 and TRBJ1-4, with 8 nucleotides matching TRBD1. Germline CDR1 and CDR2: LNHDA and SQIVND (reference sequence). The trim removed 10 bases at V and 7 bases at J, leaving 11 bases unmatched. CDR3 length equals 14 residues. This chain's CDR3 is CATTAGQAREKLFF. CDR3 DNA: TGTGCCACCACGGCGGGACAGGCACGTGAAAAACTGTTTTTT.

The genes are TRBV7-9 and TRBJ2-7; no clear D gene. The V gene lost 3 bases and the J gene lost 3 bases, with 6 bases spanning the gap. The CDR3 runs to 12 residues. CDR1 is SEHNR and CDR2 is FQNEAQ in the germline V gene (reference sequence). This CDR3 is CASSFTGYEQYF. In nucleotides, the CDR3 is TGTGCCAGCAGCTTTACCGGCTACGAGCAGTACTTC.

The gene calls are TRBV3-1 (or the pseudogene TRBV3-2) and TRBJ2-1, with TRBD2 matching over 7 bases. After removal of 8 bases from V and 2 bases from J, the junction contained 6 bases not matched to a gene. This CDR3 is built from 14 residues. The germline V gene has CDR1 LGHDT and CDR2 YNNKEL (reference sequence). The CDR3, as DNA: TGTGCCAGCCAAGCGGGGAGTACCTACAATGAGCAGTTCTTC. Translation: CASQAGSTYNEQFF.

Here the CDR3 DNA reads TGCGCCAGCAGCTCAGGGGGTACTGGGGCCAACGTCCTGACTTTC. Translated: CASSSGGTGANVLTF. The J gene is TRBJ2-6, the V gene TRBV5-1; 7 nucleotides agree with TRBD1. V shed 3 bases, J shed 2 bases, and the junction held 2 bases outside the gene matches. CDR1 and CDR2 (germline): SGHRS, YFSETQ. This CDR3 has 15 amino acids.

This rearrangement joins TRBV28 to TRBJ1-5; 8 bases agree with TRBD1. Germline loops: CDR1 MDHEN, CDR2 SYDVKM. V lost 7 bases and J lost 4; bases outside the gene matches: 3. The CDR3 has 13 residues. CDR3 protein: CASTTGGNQPQHF. CDR3 in DNA: TGTGCCAGCACCACAGGGGGGAATCAGCCCCAGCATTTT.

In this sample, this clone turned up once. The chain is built from TRBV4-1 and TRBJ1-1; D might be TRBD1 (6 bases). The germline gives CDR1 MGHRA, CDR2 YSYEKL. This CDR3 is 13 amino acids long. V lost 1 base and J 6 bases, leaving 9 bases between the germline ends. The CDR3 region has the DNA TGCGCCAGCAGCCAAGTACAGGGCCCTGAAGCTTTCTTT. Protein product: CASSQVQGPEAFF.

The chain recombines TRBV15 with TRBJ2-7; the D is unclear. V was trimmed by 0 bases and J by 4 bases, leaving 7 bases between them. The germline gives CDR1 LNHNV, CDR2 YYDKDF (reference sequence). The CDR3 has 13 amino acids. The CDR3 DNA follows: TGTGCCACCAGCAGAGAGGCTGCTTACGAGCAGTACTTC. Translation: CATSREAAYEQYF.

The chain carries TRBV18 and TRBJ1-1; D gene ambiguous. The germline gives CDR1 KGHSH, CDR2 LQKENI. V was cut by 7 bases and J by 0 bases, with 9 bases left in between. The CDR3 extends over 13 amino acids. CDR3 sequence: CASLRGMNTEAFF. The CDR3 DNA reads as TGTGCCAGCTTACGGGGTATGAACACTGAAGCTTTCTTT.

V usage is TRBV7-2 and J usage is TRBJ1-2; 7 nucleotides align to TRBD1. This CDR3 region has 13 residues. Germline CDR1 is SGHTA and CDR2 is FQGNSA. Trimming took 5 bases from V and 3 from J; bases not matched to a gene: 3. CDR3 DNA: TGTGCCAGCAGCCGGGACAGTTACTATGGCTACACCTTC. This sequence encodes CASSRDSYYGYTF. Supplemented by reference TRBV7-2 and TRBJ1-2, the full variable domain reads GAGVSQSPSNKVTEKGKDVELRCDPISGHTALYWYRQSLGQGLEFLIYFQGNSAPDKSGLPSDRFSAERTGGSVSTLTIQRTQQEDSAVYLCASSRDSYYGYTFGSGTRLTVV.

The gene calls are TRBV7-9 and TRBJ1-1; D not certain. With 3 bases removed from V and 3 bases from J, the gap between germline ends came to 11 bases. The CDR3 covers 14 residues. Germline CDR1 is SEHNR and CDR2 is FQNEAQ (reference sequence). In nucleotides, the CDR3 is TGTGCCAGCAGCTTGGCCAGGTTAGACACTGAAGCTTTCTTT. Its translation: CASSLARLDTEAFF. Together with reference TRBV7-9 and TRBJ1-1, the CDR3 gives the full variable domain: DTGVSQNPRHKITKRGQNVTFRCDPISEHNRLYWYRQTLGQGPEFLTYFQNEAQLEKSRLLSDRFSAERPKGSFSTLEIQRTEQGDSAMYLCASSLARLDTEAFFGQGTRLTVV.

This rearrangement joins TRBV30 to TRBJ1-2; 7 nucleotides match TRBD1. The V and J ends lost 3 bases and 2 bases, in that order; junction bases with no gene match: 3. CDR1 GTSNPN and CDR2 SVGIG come from the germline V gene (reference sequence). The CDR3 is made up of 13 amino acids. The CDR3 sequence is CAWSIQGNYGYTF. CDR3 bases: TGTGCCTGGAGCATACAGGGGAACTATGGCTACACCTTC.

This clone was counted a single time. The V and J genes are TRBV6-6 and TRBJ2-2; 11 bases match TRBD2. Germline V lookup: CDR1 MNHNY, CDR2 SVGAGI (reference sequence). The length of the CDR3 is 16 residues. V shed 2 bases, J shed 6 bases, and the junction held 5 bases outside the gene matches. The CDR3 region has the DNA TGTGCCAGCAGTTACGGTAGCGGGGGGGCTCCCGGGGAGCTGTTTTTT. It translates to CASSYGSGGAPGELFF.

The chain employs TRBV9 and TRBJ2-3; TRBD2 matches 7 bases. Looked up from germline, CDR1 is SGDLS and CDR2 is YYNGEE. V dropped 0 bases and J dropped 2; count of bases not matched to a gene: 6. The CDR3 has 16 amino acids. CDR3 coding DNA: TGTGCCAGCAGCGTAGTTCCAGCGGGGCCCACAGATACGCAGTATTTT. Its translation is CASSVVPAGPTDTQYF.

The rearrangement links TRBV29-1 to TRBJ2-5; 11 nucleotides agree with TRBD2. Per germline, CDR1 SQVTM and CDR2 ANQGSEA. V dropped 3 bases and J dropped 4; count of bases not matched to a gene: 13. The CDR3 consists of 17 residues. The CDR3 nucleotides read TGCAGCGTTGACCGTAGCGGGGGGGCCTCGTTGGGAGAGACCCAGTACTTC. It yields the protein CSVDRSGGASLGETQYF.